This T cell receptor beta chain was sequenced for a study of blood T cell repertoires in COVID-19. The J segment lost 9 bases and the V segment lost 4 bases, leaving 2 bases of the junction unmatched. The germline CDR1 and CDR2 sequences are MNHEY and SVGAGI. This CDR3 is 12 amino acids long. The data were produced by immunoSEQ multiplex PCR, yet TCRdb's version contains in-frame clones alone and is incomplete. The repertoire holds roughly 59,000 clones, with more than 75% as singletons. Specimen: peripheral blood. This clonotype originated in an elderly man with acute or convalescent COVID-19. The chain couples TRBV6-5 to TRBJ2-1; 8 bases agree with TRBD1. The CDR3 sequence: CASSSTGGEQFF. In DNA form, the CDR3 reads TGTGCCAGCAGTTCCACAGGGGGTGAGCAGTTCTTC.